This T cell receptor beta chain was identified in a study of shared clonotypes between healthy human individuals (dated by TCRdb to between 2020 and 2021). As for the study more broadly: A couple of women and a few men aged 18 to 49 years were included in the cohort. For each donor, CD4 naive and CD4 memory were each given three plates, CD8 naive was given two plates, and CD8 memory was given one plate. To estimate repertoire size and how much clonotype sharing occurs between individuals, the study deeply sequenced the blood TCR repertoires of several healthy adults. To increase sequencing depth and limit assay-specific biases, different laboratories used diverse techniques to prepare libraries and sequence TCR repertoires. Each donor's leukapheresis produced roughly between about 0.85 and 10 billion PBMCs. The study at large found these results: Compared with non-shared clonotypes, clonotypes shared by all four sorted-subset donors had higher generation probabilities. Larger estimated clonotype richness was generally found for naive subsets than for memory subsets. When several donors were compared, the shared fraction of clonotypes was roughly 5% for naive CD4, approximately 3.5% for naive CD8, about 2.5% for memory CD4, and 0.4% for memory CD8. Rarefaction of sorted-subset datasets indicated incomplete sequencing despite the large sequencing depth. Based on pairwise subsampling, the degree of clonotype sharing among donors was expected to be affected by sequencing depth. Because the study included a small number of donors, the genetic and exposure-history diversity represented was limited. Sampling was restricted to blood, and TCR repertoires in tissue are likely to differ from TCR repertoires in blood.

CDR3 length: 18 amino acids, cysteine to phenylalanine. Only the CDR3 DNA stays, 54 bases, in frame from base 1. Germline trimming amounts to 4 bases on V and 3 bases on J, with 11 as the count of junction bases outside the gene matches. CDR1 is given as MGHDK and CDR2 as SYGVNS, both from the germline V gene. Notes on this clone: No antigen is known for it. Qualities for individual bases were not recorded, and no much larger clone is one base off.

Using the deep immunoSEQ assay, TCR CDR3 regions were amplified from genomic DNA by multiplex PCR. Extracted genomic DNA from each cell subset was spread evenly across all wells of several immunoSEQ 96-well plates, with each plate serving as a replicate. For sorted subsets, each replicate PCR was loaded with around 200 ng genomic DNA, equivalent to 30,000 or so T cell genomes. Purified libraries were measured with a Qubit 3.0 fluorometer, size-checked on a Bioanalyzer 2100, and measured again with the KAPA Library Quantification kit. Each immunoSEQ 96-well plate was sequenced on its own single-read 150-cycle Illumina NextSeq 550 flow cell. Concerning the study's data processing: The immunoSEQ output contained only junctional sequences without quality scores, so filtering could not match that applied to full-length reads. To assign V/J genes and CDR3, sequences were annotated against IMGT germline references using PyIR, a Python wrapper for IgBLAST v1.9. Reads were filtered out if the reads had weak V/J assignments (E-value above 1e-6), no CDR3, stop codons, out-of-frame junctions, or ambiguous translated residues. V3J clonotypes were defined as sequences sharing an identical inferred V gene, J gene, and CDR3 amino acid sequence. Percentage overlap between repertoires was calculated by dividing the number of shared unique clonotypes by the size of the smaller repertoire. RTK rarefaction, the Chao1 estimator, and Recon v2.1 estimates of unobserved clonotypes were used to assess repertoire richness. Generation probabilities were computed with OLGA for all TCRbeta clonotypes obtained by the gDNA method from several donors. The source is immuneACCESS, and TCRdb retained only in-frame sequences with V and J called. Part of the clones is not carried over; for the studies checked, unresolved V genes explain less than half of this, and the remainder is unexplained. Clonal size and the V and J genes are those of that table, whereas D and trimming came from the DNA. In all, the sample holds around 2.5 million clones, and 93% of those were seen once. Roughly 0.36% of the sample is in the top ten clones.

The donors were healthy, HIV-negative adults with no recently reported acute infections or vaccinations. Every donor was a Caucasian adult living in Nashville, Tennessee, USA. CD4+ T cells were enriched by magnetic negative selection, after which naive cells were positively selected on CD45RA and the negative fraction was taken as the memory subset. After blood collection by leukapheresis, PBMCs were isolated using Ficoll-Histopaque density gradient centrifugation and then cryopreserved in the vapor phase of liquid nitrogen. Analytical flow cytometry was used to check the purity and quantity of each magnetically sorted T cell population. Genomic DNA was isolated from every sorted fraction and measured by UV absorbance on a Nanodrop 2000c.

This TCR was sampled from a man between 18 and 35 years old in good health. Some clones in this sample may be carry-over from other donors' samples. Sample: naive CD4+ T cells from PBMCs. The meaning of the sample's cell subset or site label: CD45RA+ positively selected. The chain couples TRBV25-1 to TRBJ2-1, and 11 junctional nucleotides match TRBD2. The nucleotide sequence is TGTGCCAGCAGTGGGACTCCCGGGACTAGCGGAGTCTACAATGAGCAGTTCTTC. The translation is CASSGTPGTSGVYNEQFF.